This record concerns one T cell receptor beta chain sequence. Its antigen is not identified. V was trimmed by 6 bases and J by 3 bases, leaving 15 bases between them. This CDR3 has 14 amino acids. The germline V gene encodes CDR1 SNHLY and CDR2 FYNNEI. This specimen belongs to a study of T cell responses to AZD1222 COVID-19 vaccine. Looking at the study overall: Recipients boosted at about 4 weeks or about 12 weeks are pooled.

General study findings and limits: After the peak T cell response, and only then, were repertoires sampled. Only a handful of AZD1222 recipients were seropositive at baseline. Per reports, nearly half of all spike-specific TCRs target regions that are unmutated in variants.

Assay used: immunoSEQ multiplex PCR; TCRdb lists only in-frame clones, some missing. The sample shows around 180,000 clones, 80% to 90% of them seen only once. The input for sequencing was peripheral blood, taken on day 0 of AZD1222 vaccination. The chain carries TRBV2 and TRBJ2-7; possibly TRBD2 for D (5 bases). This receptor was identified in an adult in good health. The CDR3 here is CASRAKSGVYEQYF. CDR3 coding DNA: TGTGCCAGCAGGGCAAAGTCCGGGGTCTACGAGCAGTACTTC.